Below are 6 T cell receptor beta chains sequenced from a single sample in a study of cytomegalovirus exposure and HLA in healthy donors. Sequencing was performed with immunoSEQ multiplex PCR; in TCRdb, only in-frame clones are kept and a portion is missing. The sample includes about 160,000 clones, about 82% of them seen just once. Input material: PBMCs. The receptors were gathered from a man aged 25-45 years in good health and CMV-seropositive.

The chain recombines TRBV15 with TRBJ2-7; TRBD2 matches at 11 bases. The germline V gene has CDR1 LNHNV and CDR2 YYDKDF (reference sequence). V lost 0 bases and J lost 3; bases outside the gene matches: 4. The CDR3 is 16 amino acids. This chain's CDR3 is CATSRDVTSGVYEQYF. CDR3 coding DNA: TGTGCCACCAGCAGAGATGTGACTAGCGGGGTCTACGAGCAGTACTTC.

V is TRBV6-4 and J is TRBJ1-1; 7 bases map to TRBD1. Germline V gene sequence: CDR1 MRHNA, CDR2 SNTAGT. There are 13 residues in the CDR3. V dropped 6 bases and J dropped 4; count of bases not matched to a gene: 5. CDR3 in DNA: TGTGCCAGCAGCCGGGACAGTAGCACTGAAGCTTTCTTT. It yields the protein CASSRDSSTEAFF.

The table lists this clone with a count of one. The gene calls are TRBV29-1 and TRBJ1-6, with D possibly TRBD1 on 5 matching bases. V was clipped by 6 bases and J by 6 bases, with 18 bases between them. Germline-derived CDR1 and CDR2 are SQVTM and ANQGSEA. The CDR3 is made up of 15 amino acids. The CDR3 protein is CSVSGPDGSNSPLHF. CDR3 coding DNA: TGCAGCGTCTCAGGGCCTGATGGGTCTAATTCACCCCTCCACTTT.

The chain combines TRBV5-1 with TRBJ1-4; maybe TRBD1 (5 bases). Germline V CDR1 and CDR2: SGHRS, YFSETQ. V lost 1 base and J 7 bases, leaving 14 bases between the germline ends. CDR3 size: 15 residues. CDR3: CASSLWMGRSEKLFF. CDR3 DNA: TGCGCCAGCAGCTTGTGGATGGGGCGTAGTGAAAAACTGTTTTTT.

V is TRBV6-5 and J is TRBJ1-1; D is possibly TRBD1 (5 bases). The V gene's germline CDR1 is MNHEY and CDR2 SVGAGI. The CDR3 totals 15 residues. The V end lost 1 base, the J end lost 1 base, and 10 bases lay between the germline ends. As DNA, the CDR3 is TGTGCCAGCAGTTACTACCAGGGTTGGAACACTGAAGCTTTCTTT. This sequence encodes CASSYYQGWNTEAFF.

The chain is built from TRBV5-1 and TRBJ1-1; 10 bases are shared with TRBD1. After removal of 3 bases from V and 5 bases from J, the junction contained 10 bases not matched to a gene. CDR3 length equals 16 residues. In germline, CDR1 is SGHRS, CDR2 YFSETQ. CDR3 sequence reads: CASSSGDRGPETEAFF. The CDR3 DNA reads as TGCGCCAGCAGCTCCGGTGACAGGGGGCCTGAGACTGAAGCTTTCTTT.